Given below is one T cell receptor beta chain in context. Its antigen is not identified. The germline V gene has CDR1 SGHNT and CDR2 YYREEE (reference sequence). The CDR3 runs to 16 residues. V lost 5 bases to trimming and J lost 4 bases; unmatched junction nucleotides: 5. As for the donors, each was a healthy bone marrow donor. The sample comes from a study of cytomegalovirus exposure and HLA in healthy donors. Overall study findings and caveats: TCR beta sequences reportedly predicted most subjects' HLA-A and HLA-B alleles accurately. TCR beta V- and J-gene trimming, according to a later analysis, was linked to a missense DCLRE1C variant.

Researchers ran the PCR with 60 Vbeta and 13 Jbeta primers. The method was immunoSEQ multiplex PCR; TCRdb's version includes in-frame clones alone and lacks a portion of them. Of about 160,000 clones listed, 60% to 85% are singletons. Sequencing input: PBMCs. The receptor's source is a woman aged 25 to 39 in good health and CMV-seronegative. The rearrangement uses TRBV5-4 and TRBJ2-2; 13 bases line up with TRBD2. The CDR3 region is CASSSGLAGATGELFF. Written as DNA, the CDR3 is TGTGCCAGCAGTTCCGGACTAGCGGGGGCCACCGGGGAGCTGTTTTTT.